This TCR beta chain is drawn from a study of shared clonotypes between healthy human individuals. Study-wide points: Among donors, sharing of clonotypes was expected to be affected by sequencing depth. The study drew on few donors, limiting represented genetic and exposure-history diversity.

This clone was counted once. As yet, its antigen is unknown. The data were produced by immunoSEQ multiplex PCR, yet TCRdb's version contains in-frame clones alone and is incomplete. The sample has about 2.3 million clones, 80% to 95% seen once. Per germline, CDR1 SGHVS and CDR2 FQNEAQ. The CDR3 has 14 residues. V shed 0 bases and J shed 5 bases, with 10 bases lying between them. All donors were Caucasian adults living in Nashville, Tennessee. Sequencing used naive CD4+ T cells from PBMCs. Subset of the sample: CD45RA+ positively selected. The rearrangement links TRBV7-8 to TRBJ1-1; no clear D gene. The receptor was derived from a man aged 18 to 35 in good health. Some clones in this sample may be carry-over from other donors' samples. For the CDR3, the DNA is TGTGCCAGCAGCTTAGCGGCAGGCGGGACTGAAGCTTTCTTT. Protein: CASSLAAGGTEAFF.